One and the same sample provided the 23 T cell receptor beta chains below, sequenced in a study of shared clonotypes between healthy human individuals. Assay: immunoSEQ multiplex PCR; the TCRdb copy retains only in-frame clones and omits some. The table shows some 500,000 clones, with about 74% occurring only once. The sequencing input was PBMCs. These TCRs come from a woman in her thirties or forties in good health. Some clones in this sample may be carry-over from other donors' samples.

In the case of this clone: This may arise from a read error, as a much more abundant clone is one base away. The CDR3 nucleotides are TGTGCCAGCAGCGGAGCGAGAGCTAGCACAGATACGCAGTATTTT. Translation: CASSGARASTDTQYF. The chain uses TRBV9 and TRBJ2-3; D is unresolved. Per the germline V gene, CDR1 is SGDLS and CDR2 is YYNGEE. Trimming took 3 bases from V and 0 from J, leaving 11 bases between them. The CDR3 consists of 15 residues. Filled out from reference TRBV9 and TRBJ2-3, the complete variable domain reads DSGVTQTPKHLITATGQRVTLRCSPRSGDLSVYWYQQSLDQGLQFLIQYYNGEERAKGNILERFSAQQFPDLHSELNLSSLELGDSALYFCASSGARASTDTQYFGPGTRLTVL.

This sequence joins TRBV2 and TRBJ2-1, with 8 positions matching TRBD2. V gave up 5 bases and J gave up 4 bases; unmatched junction bases: 13. The CDR3 spans 17 residues. The germline V gene encodes CDR1 SNHLY and CDR2 FYNNEI. The CDR3 nucleotides read TGTGCCAGCAGTTTTGGACTAGCTTCCCCCCCTTACAATGAGCAGTTCTTC. It yields the protein CASSFGLASPPYNEQFF.

This clone was picked up one time. The genes are TRBV4-2 and TRBJ2-5; 9 positions match TRBD2. CDR3 size: 20 residues. Trimming took 0 bases from V and 1 from J; bases not matched to a gene: 15. In germline, CDR1 is LGHNA, CDR2 YNFKEQ. The CDR3, as DNA: TGTGCCAGCAGCCAAGAACCTGGGACTAGCTCCCGAGGGGGCCAAGAGACCCAGTACTTC. Translated: CASSQEPGTSSRGGQETQYF.

The chain joins TRBV7-3 to TRBJ1-1; TRBD1 matches at 9 bases. Germline V gene sequence: CDR1 SGHTA, CDR2 FQGTGA. V lost 5 bases to trimming and J lost 5 bases; unmatched junction nucleotides: 9. This CDR3 spans 15 amino acids. CDR3 sequence (DNA): TGTGCCAGCAGCCTACAGGGACAGGGAGGAACTGAAGCTTTCTTT. Protein: CASSLQGQGGTEAFF.

The table lists this clone with a count of one. The rearrangement uses TRBV10-2 and TRBJ2-2; 7 nucleotides agree with TRBD1. V lost 8 bases, J lost 7 bases, and 4 bases stayed unmatched. The CDR3 spans 12 residues. Germline V gene lookup returns CDR1 WSHSY and CDR2 SAAADI. The CDR3 loop is CASGQGVGELFF. The CDR3 DNA reads as TGCGCCAGCGGGCAGGGGGTCGGGGAGCTGTTTTTT.

Concerning this clone itself: This sample also contains other DNA sequences that code for the same CDR3. This chain joins TRBV5-1 and TRBJ1-1; no clear D. Germline CDR1 is SGHRS and CDR2 is YFSETQ. The CDR3 length is 14 residues. Trimming removed 0 bases from V and 1 base from J, with 7 bases in between. DNA of the CDR3: TGCGCCAGCAGCTTGGACGGAGGGAACACTGAAGCTTTCTTT. Translated, it gives CASSLDGGNTEAFF.

The chain uses TRBV28 and TRBJ2-7; D is ambiguous. Germline-derived CDR1 and CDR2 are MDHEN and SYDVKM. The CDR3 length is 14 residues. V lost 1 base, J lost 0 bases, and 7 bases lay in between. CDR3 loop: CASSLYGDSYEQYF. The DNA of the CDR3 is TGTGCCAGCAGTTTATACGGAGACTCCTACGAGCAGTACTTC.

The CDR3 DNA is TGTGCCAGCAGCGTAGCGGGAGGCAATCAGCCCCAGCATTTT. Translated, it gives CASSVAGGNQPQHF. The chain recombines TRBV9 with TRBJ1-5; D call uncertain. Germline V CDR1 and CDR2: SGDLS, YYNGEE. The CDR3 spans 14 residues. With 0 bases removed from V and 2 bases from J, the gap between germline ends came to 6 bases.

V gene TRBV29-1 combines with J gene TRBJ1-2, with 9 positions matching TRBD1. The trim removed 3 bases at V and 8 bases at J, leaving 7 bases unmatched. The CDR3 runs 13 residues. CDR1 and CDR2 from the germline V gene are SQVTM and ANQGSEA. The CDR3 is CSVDKDRGDGYTF. Here the CDR3 DNA reads TGCAGCGTTGACAAGGACAGGGGTGACGGCTACACCTTC.

This chain's CDR3 is CSVEGTGGMNTEAFF. In DNA, the CDR3 is TGCAGCGTTGAAGGGACAGGGGGTATGAACACTGAAGCTTTCTTT. J is TRBJ1-1 and V is TRBV29-1, with 10 bases that match TRBD1. Trimming cost V 1 base and J 0 bases; bases outside gene matches: 2. The germline gives CDR1 SQVTM, CDR2 ANQGSEA. The CDR3 is 15 residues long.

The chain couples TRBV5-4 to TRBJ2-5; 8 bases align to TRBD1. Trimming at V came to 5 bases and at J to 3 bases, leaving 12 bases not matched to a gene. CDR1 is SGHNT and CDR2 is YYREEE in the germline V gene (reference sequence). The CDR3 totals 16 residues. As DNA, the CDR3 is TGTGCCAGCAGTCCACGAGACAGGGGAGGAAAAGAGACCCAGTACTTC. It encodes CASSPRDRGGKETQYF. Full variable domain (rest looked up from reference TRBV5-4 and TRBJ2-5): ETGVTQSPTHLIKTRGQQVTLRCSSQSGHNTVSWYQQALGQGPQFIFQYYREEENGRGNFPPRFSGLQFPNYSSELNVNALELDDSALYLCASSPRDRGGKETQYFGPGTRLLVL.

V and J are TRBV11-3 and TRBJ2-1; 7 bases are a match to TRBD1. The germline CDR1 and CDR2 sequences are SGHNT and YENEEA. The ends lost 1 base at V and 12 bases at J; junction bases unmatched: 9. The CDR3 covers 14 residues. This CDR3 is CASSLGSQGETQFF. CDR3 bases: TGTGCCAGCAGCTTAGGATCTCAGGGGGAAACGCAGTTCTTC.

This clone was recorded at least ten times. The chain uses TRBV28 and TRBJ2-6, with TRBD1 identical over 7 bases. Germline V gene lookup returns CDR1 MDHEN and CDR2 SYDVKM. With V trimmed by 5 bases and J by 5 bases, 9 bases remained unmatched. The CDR3 spans 16 residues. CDR3: CASSPSKGARANVLTF. The CDR3 DNA is TGTGCCAGCAGTCCCTCGAAGGGGGCCAGGGCCAACGTCCTGACTTTC.

The chain is built from TRBV4-1 and TRBJ2-5; D may be TRBD1 or TRBD2 (6 bases each). This CDR3 has 15 amino acids. CDR1 MGHRA and CDR2 YSYEKL come from the germline V gene. With 4 bases removed from V and 1 base from J, the gap between germline ends came to 13 bases. This CDR3 is CASSRRGQPQETQYF. CDR3 coding DNA: TGCGCCAGCAGCCGGAGGGGACAACCCCAAGAGACCCAGTACTTC.

The V and J genes are TRBV7-2 and TRBJ2-6; the D is unclear. Germline CDR1 SGHTA, CDR2 FQGNSA. The CDR3 covers 13 residues. V was trimmed by 5 bases and J by 4 bases, leaving 6 bases between them. In DNA form, the CDR3 reads TGTGCCAGCAGCCTCGCCGGGGCCAACGTCCTGACTTTC. Translated, it gives CASSLAGANVLTF.

About this clone itself: A far larger clone differs by one base, so this is likely a read error. The conserved final phenylalanine or tryptophan is absent from the CDR3, which likely points to a read error. The genes are TRBV30 and TRBJ2-7, with D unclear. CDR1 is GTSNPN and CDR2 is SVGIG in the germline V gene (reference sequence). Trimming cost V 1 base and J 6 bases, with 10 bases left between them. The CDR3 loop spans 12 amino acids. DNA of the CDR3: TGTGCCTGGAGTGGAAGTGCCCCCGAGCAGTACCTC. Amino acids: CAWSGSAPEQYL.

J is TRBJ1-1 and V is TRBV28; TRBD1 might be the D (6 bases). The length of the CDR3 is 13 residues. The V end was cut by 5 bases, the J end by 4 bases, with 11 bases between. Germline V gene lookup returns CDR1 MDHEN and CDR2 SYDVKM. The CDR3 DNA reads as TGTGCCAGCAGTCTTGGGGGGCCCACTGAAGCTTTCTTT. It encodes CASSLGGPTEAFF.

This sequence joins TRBV14 and TRBJ2-7, with 9 positions matching TRBD1. Germline CDR1 and CDR2: SGHDN and FVKESK. The CDR3 spans 14 residues. The V segment lost 4 bases and the J segment 6 bases; nucleotides outside the gene matches: 7. The CDR3 DNA sequence: TGTGCCAGCAGCCGTTCACAGGGGGCGGGCGAGCAGTACTTC. It encodes CASSRSQGAGEQYF.

As regards this clone: At the DNA level, this CDR3 is encoded by other sequences in the same sample as well. The V call is TRBV5-1, the J call TRBJ1-1; D is unresolved. Germline V lookup: CDR1 SGHRS, CDR2 YFSETQ. This CDR3 has 13 residues. V was trimmed by 0 bases and J by 8 bases, leaving 11 bases between them. CDR3 nucleotides: TGCGCCAGCAGCTTGGGGGCAAGAGCAGAAGCTTTCTTT. This encodes CASSLGARAEAFF.

This sequence joins TRBV7-9 and TRBJ2-7; 7 bases map to TRBD2. The V gene's germline CDR1 is SEHNR and CDR2 FQNEAQ (reference sequence). The CDR3 length is 12 residues. V gave up 5 bases and J gave up 7 bases; unmatched junction bases: 5. The CDR3: CASSREAGEQYF. The CDR3 DNA is TGTGCCAGCAGCCGGGAGGCGGGAGAGCAGTACTTC.

The rearrangement joins TRBV6-5 to TRBJ2-1, with TRBD2 matching 10 bases. Germline V gene data show CDR1 as MNHEY and CDR2 as SVGAGI. The CDR3 runs 15 residues. V shed 6 bases and J 8 bases; nucleotides not matched to a gene: 10. The CDR3 loop reads CASRKPGLASDEQFF. CDR3 sequence (DNA): TGTGCCAGCAGGAAACCGGGACTAGCGTCAGATGAGCAGTTCTTC.

The table lists this clone with a count of one. The chain couples TRBV30 to TRBJ2-7; 10 bases are shared with TRBD2. V was pared by 3 bases and J by 3 bases, with 2 bases of the junction left unmatched. The CDR3 contains 13 residues. The germline V gene has CDR1 GTSNPN and CDR2 SVGIG (reference sequence). In nucleotides, the CDR3 is TGTGCCTGGAGGCCTAGCGGGGGCTACGAGCAGTACTTC. This codes for CAWRPSGGYEQYF.

This clone was seen more than once but under ten times. V usage is TRBV18 and J usage is TRBJ1-3; the match to TRBD1 covers 8 bases. The CDR3 consists of 15 residues. Trimming removed 2 bases from V and 7 bases from J; junction bases left unmatched: 7. Germline lookup yields CDR1 KGHSH and CDR2 LQKENI. CDR3 amino acids: CASSPGQGGLNTIYF. The CDR3 DNA reads as TGTGCCAGCTCACCAGGACAGGGTGGGCTTAACACCATATATTTT.